A selection of T cell receptor beta chains follows, all from one sample in a study of cytomegalovirus exposure and HLA in healthy donors. Some clones are missing from TCRdb's copy, which holds only in-frame ones; the method was immunoSEQ multiplex PCR. The sample consists of 150,000 to 200,000 clones, approximately 70% of them appearing once. The sequencing sample was made of PBMCs. Receptor source: a woman between 35 and 50 years old in good health and CMV-seropositive. Each CDR3 is given with its conserved first and last residue. Fields, in order: D gene, clone size, V gene, J gene, CDR3 DNA, CDR3 protein. The D gene is left open where the match is weak. Clone size is not always given. Where it is, it says once, few, many or a class for expanded clones.

d_call: TRBD1; clone_size: -; v_call: TRBV2; j_call: TRBJ1-1; cdr3_nt: TGTGCCAGCGTGACAGGGCAGAACACTGAAGCTTTCTTT; cdr3_aa: CASVTGQNTEAFF
d_call: TRBD1; clone_size: -; v_call: TRBV6-6; j_call: TRBJ1-1; cdr3_nt: TGTGCCAGCAGACGGGGGACAGGGACCTTGAACACTGAAGCTTTCTTT; cdr3_aa: CASRRGTGTLNTEAFF
d_call: -; clone_size: -; v_call: TRBV18; j_call: TRBJ1-1; cdr3_nt: TGTGCCAGCTCACCCGGGTCTGAAGCTTTCTTT; cdr3_aa: CASSPGSEAFF
d_call: -; clone_size: many; v_call: TRBV7-6; j_call: TRBJ2-7; cdr3_nt: TGTGCCAGCAGCTCGGGGGACTCCTACGAGCAGTACTTC; cdr3_aa: CASSSGDSYEQYF
d_call: TRBD1; clone_size: -; v_call: TRBV9; j_call: TRBJ1-4; cdr3_nt: TGTGCCAGCAGCTTAGGGGGCGGTGGTGAAAAACTGTTTTTT; cdr3_aa: CASSLGGGGEKLFF
d_call: -; clone_size: -; v_call: TRBV9; j_call: TRBJ1-6; cdr3_nt: TGTGCCAGCAGCGTAGGCGGAGGGGCCGGTAATTCACCCCTCCACTTT; cdr3_aa: CASSVGGGAGNSPLHF
d_call: -; clone_size: -; v_call: TRBV6-6; j_call: TRBJ1-3; cdr3_nt: TGTGCCAGCAGTTACAGCATTTCAGGGGACGGAAACACCATATATTTT; cdr3_aa: CASSYSISGDGNTIYF
d_call: TRBD2; clone_size: -; v_call: TRBV5-1; j_call: TRBJ2-7; cdr3_nt: TGCGCCAGCAGCTTGGCCGGGACTAGCGCGAGCTACGAGCAGTACTTC; cdr3_aa: CASSLAGTSASYEQYF
d_call: TRBD1; clone_size: -; v_call: TRBV27; j_call: TRBJ2-7; cdr3_nt: TGTGCCAGCAGTTTTAAGACAGGGGGCTACGAGCAGTACTTC; cdr3_aa: CASSFKTGGYEQYF
d_call: TRBD2; clone_size: -; v_call: TRBV19; j_call: TRBJ2-2; cdr3_nt: TGTGCCAGTAGACTAGCGGGAGAGACCGCGAACACCGGGGAGCTGTTTTTT; cdr3_aa: CASRLAGETANTGELFF
d_call: -; clone_size: -; v_call: TRBV6-6; j_call: TRBJ2-7; cdr3_nt: TGTGCCAGCAGTTATGCGCGCTACGAGCAGTACTTC; cdr3_aa: CASSYARYEQYF
d_call: TRBD2; clone_size: -; v_call: TRBV2; j_call: TRBJ2-5; cdr3_nt: TGTGCCAGCAGCCCAACAGCGGGGACGCAAGAGACCCAGTACTTC; cdr3_aa: CASSPTAGTQETQYF
d_call: -; clone_size: -; v_call: TRBV28; j_call: TRBJ1-4; cdr3_nt: TGTGCCAGCAGTTTACAAGGGAGCCGCGAAAAACTGTTTTTT; cdr3_aa: CASSLQGSREKLFF
d_call: -; clone_size: -; v_call: TRBV14; j_call: TRBJ1-2; cdr3_nt: TGTGCCAGCAGCCCGGACACGGACTATGGCTACACCTTC; cdr3_aa: CASSPDTDYGYTF
d_call: TRBD2; clone_size: once; v_call: TRBV19; j_call: TRBJ2-1; cdr3_nt: TGTGCCACAACTAGCGGGGTTTACAATGAGCAGTTCTTC; cdr3_aa: CATTSGVYNEQFF
d_call: -; clone_size: -; v_call: TRBV7-3; j_call: TRBJ2-3; cdr3_nt: TGTGCCAGCAGCTTAAGACAAAGCACAGATACGCAGTATTTT; cdr3_aa: CASSLRQSTDTQYF
d_call: TRBD2; clone_size: once; v_call: TRBV27; j_call: TRBJ2-7; cdr3_nt: TGTGCCAGCAGTGTCAGCGGGGGGGATGAGCAGTACTTC; cdr3_aa: CASSVSGGDEQYF
d_call: -; clone_size: -; v_call: TRBV2; j_call: TRBJ1-4; cdr3_nt: TGTGCCAGCAGACCACAGCAGACTAATGAAAAACTGTTTTTT; cdr3_aa: CASRPQQTNEKLFF
d_call: -; clone_size: -; v_call: TRBV6-5; j_call: TRBJ2-5; cdr3_nt: TGTGCCAGCAGTTACTCGAATAGGGGCCAGGGAGAGACCCAGTACTTC; cdr3_aa: CASSYSNRGQGETQYF
d_call: -; clone_size: -; v_call: TRBV6-5; j_call: TRBJ2-3; cdr3_nt: TGTGCCAGCAGTTACCAGGACTACACAGATACGCAGTATTTT; cdr3_aa: CASSYQDYTDTQYF
d_call: -; clone_size: -; v_call: TRBV4-1; j_call: TRBJ1-4; cdr3_nt: TGCGCCAGCAGCCAAGGAGGAGGGGATGAAAAACTGTTTTTT; cdr3_aa: CASSQGGGDEKLFF
d_call: TRBD1; clone_size: -; v_call: TRBV5-4; j_call: TRBJ1-4; cdr3_nt: TGTGCCAGCAGTCCCGGGACAGGGGTCGGGACCGAAAAACTGTTTTTT; cdr3_aa: CASSPGTGVGTEKLFF
d_call: TRBD2; clone_size: few; v_call: TRBV13; j_call: TRBJ2-3; cdr3_nt: TGTGCCAGCAGCTTACTAGCGGGAGGGGAGAAAGACACAGATACGCAGTATTTT; cdr3_aa: CASSLLAGGEKDTDTQYF
d_call: TRBD1; clone_size: -; v_call: TRBV19; j_call: TRBJ1-1; cdr3_nt: TGTGCCAGTAGTCCAGGGCCAGGGGGAACTGAAGCTTTCTTT; cdr3_aa: CASSPGPGGTEAFF
d_call: -; clone_size: -; v_call: TRBV6-1; j_call: TRBJ2-2; cdr3_nt: TGTGCCATCTCTTGGGGAGATGGAACCGGGGAGCTGTTTTTT; cdr3_aa: CAISWGDGTGELFF
d_call: TRBD1; clone_size: -; v_call: TRBV28; j_call: TRBJ1-1; cdr3_nt: TGTGCCAGCACCCGAAGGACAGGGAACACTGAAGCTTTCTTT; cdr3_aa: CASTRRTGNTEAFF
d_call: -; clone_size: -; v_call: TRBV19; j_call: TRBJ1-5; cdr3_nt: TGTGCCAGTAGTATGATGGGGAGAGAACAGCCCCAGCATTTT; cdr3_aa: CASSMMGREQPQHF
d_call: -; clone_size: few; v_call: TRBV7-2; j_call: TRBJ2-7; cdr3_nt: TGTGCCAGCAGCTCCGAGGCCTTATCCTACGAGCAGTACTTC; cdr3_aa: CASSSEALSYEQYF
d_call: TRBD2; clone_size: -; v_call: TRBV7-9; j_call: TRBJ2-5; cdr3_nt: TGTGCCAGCAGCACCAATCCGAGACTAGCGGGAGAAGAGACCCAGTACTTC; cdr3_aa: CASSTNPRLAGEETQYF
d_call: TRBD2; clone_size: few; v_call: TRBV2; j_call: TRBJ2-3; cdr3_nt: TGTGCCAGCAGACAAGCGGGGGGGCCTGGTACAGATACGCAGTATTTT; cdr3_aa: CASRQAGGPGTDTQYF
d_call: -; clone_size: -; v_call: TRBV20-1; j_call: TRBJ1-1; cdr3_nt: TGCAGTTCAAGGGGCGCTGAAGCTTTCTTT; cdr3_aa: CSSRGAEAFF
d_call: -; clone_size: -; v_call: TRBV20-1; j_call: TRBJ1-2; cdr3_nt: TGCAGTGCTAGAGATCAGGGGAGCTACACCTTC; cdr3_aa: CSARDQGSYTF
d_call: -; clone_size: -; v_call: TRBV27; j_call: TRBJ2-2; cdr3_nt: TGTGCCAGCAGTTTATCGTACAGGGAATACACCGGGGAGCTGTTTTTT; cdr3_aa: CASSLSYREYTGELFF
d_call: TRBD2; clone_size: -; v_call: TRBV27; j_call: TRBJ2-3; cdr3_nt: TGTGCCAGCAGTTTCGGGACTAGCGCGTACACAGATACGCAGTATTTT; cdr3_aa: CASSFGTSAYTDTQYF
d_call: TRBD1; clone_size: once; v_call: TRBV6-1; j_call: TRBJ2-7; cdr3_nt: TGTGCCAGCACTCGGACAGGGGCCTACGAGCAGTACTTC; cdr3_aa: CASTRTGAYEQYF
d_call: -; clone_size: once; v_call: TRBV5-6; j_call: TRBJ1-2; cdr3_nt: TGTGCCAGCAGCTTCCGACAGTCTAACTATGGCTACGCCTTC; cdr3_aa: CASSFRQSNYGYAF